This TCR beta chain appears in the sequencing data of a study of blood T cell repertoires in COVID-19. Study overall: COVID-19 samples from acute and convalescent phases originated in the United States, Italy and Spain. T cells, B-cell-depleted T cells, or PBMCs provided the cDNA or gDNA that served as material.

This CDR3 has 16 amino acids. V lost 5 bases to trimming and J lost 4 bases; unmatched junction nucleotides: 9. Germline-derived CDR1 and CDR2 are SGHAT and FQNNGV. Study processing details: From reference gene primer amplification, estimates of nucleated cell counts were derived. Clones were read by immunoSEQ multiplex PCR, and TCRdb kept only the in-frame ones, dropping some. From that table come the V and J calls and clone size; the DNA was used to work out D and trimming. The table includes under 250,000 clones, around 78% detected once. The chain has TRBV11-2 and TRBJ2-2, with TRBD2 matching over 8 bases. The clonotype originates from a woman in her 70s with active or convalescent COVID-19. The sample taken for sequencing was peripheral blood. The CDR3 protein is CASSRAAGGITGELFF. The CDR3 DNA sequence: TGTGCCAGCAGCCGGGCGGCGGGAGGTATCACCGGGGAGCTGTTTTTT.